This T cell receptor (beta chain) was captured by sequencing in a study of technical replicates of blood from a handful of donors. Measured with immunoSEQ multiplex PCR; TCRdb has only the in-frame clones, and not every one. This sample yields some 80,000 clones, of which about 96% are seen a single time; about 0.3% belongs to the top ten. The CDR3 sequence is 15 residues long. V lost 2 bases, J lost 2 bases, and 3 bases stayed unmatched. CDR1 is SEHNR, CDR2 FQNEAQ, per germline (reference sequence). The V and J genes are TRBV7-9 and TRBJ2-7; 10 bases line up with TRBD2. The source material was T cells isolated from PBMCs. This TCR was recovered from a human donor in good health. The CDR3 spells CASSLTSGIPYEQYF. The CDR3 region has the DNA TGTGCCAGCAGCTTAACTAGCGGGATCCCCTACGAGCAGTACTTC.